This T cell receptor (beta chain) stems from a study of relationships among human T cell subsets. In germline, CDR1 is MDHEN, CDR2 SYDVKM. This CDR3 has 14 amino acids. Trimming removed 3 bases from V and 0 bases from J, with 9 bases in between. Magnetic beads coated with subset-specific antibodies isolated the T cell subsets. With regard to this clonotype: Its target is unknown.

Findings and caveats of the study: Substantial CDR3 sharing among Th1, Th2 and regulatory cells suggested stochastic fate choice. Over 50% of CD8+ cytotoxic sequences were in clones over 100 reads; regulatory and Th2 had few.

TCR alpha and beta CDR3s were amplified from mRNA by semiquantitative ARM-PCR. ARM-PCR used tagged nested gene-specific primers, then communal superprimers for exponential amplification. Using its own MiXCR run on the multiplex PCR reads, TCRdb lists one record per CDR3 protein. Of about 15,000 distinct CDR3 sequences detected, around two thirds appear once; the ten largest clones hold about 35%. The receptor was isolated from a man aged 35-49 years in good health. Sequencing input: total T cells sorted from blood. The chain has TRBV28 and TRBJ2-7, with D perhaps being TRBD1 or TRBD2 (5 bases each). CDR3 DNA sequence: TGTGCCAGCAGTTTGAGGGGACCCTCCTACGAGCAGTACTTC. Translation gives CASSLRGPSYEQYF.